The 7 T cell receptor beta chains below all came from one sample that was sequenced in a study of identical twins (dated by TCRdb to the mid-2010s). Library preparation employed 5' RACE. Sequencing instrument: Illumina HiSeq 2000. TCRdb handled the public reads itself, with Q25 trimming in fastp and clone calling in MiXCR, and kept productive beta chains. Rows are combined by CDR3 protein, so each entry shows the most common genes and DNA. The sample contains 220,000 or so distinct CDR3 sequences, about 7% of them found a single time. The ten largest clones take up under 4% of the sample. These data also formed part of another study, on yellow fever vaccine responses in identical twins.

Sequenced input: memory (CD45RO+) T cells sorted from blood. The label giving this sample's cell subset or site can be read as: CD45RO+ enriched T cells. Receptors originate from a woman aged 18 to 35 in good health.

The V and J genes are TRBV15 and TRBJ2-5; 11 bases align to TRBD1. The CDR3 sequence is 17 residues long. With 3 bases clipped from V and 2 bases from J, the junction kept 8 bases outside the gene matches. The germline CDR1 and CDR2 sequences are LNHNV and YYDKDF (reference sequence). The DNA for the CDR3 is TGTGCCACCAGCAGGGGTGGGACAGGGGGAGGTCAAGAGACCCAGTACTTC. Translated, it gives CATSRGGTGGGQETQYF.

This clonotype was observed many times. The V gene is TRBV25-1, the J gene TRBJ1-1; D gene ambiguous. V gave up 3 bases and J gave up 8 bases, with 10 bases separating them. The germline CDR1 and CDR2 sequences are MGHDK and SYGVNS. CDR3 length: 12 residues. In DNA, the CDR3 is TGTGCCAGCAGTGAGAACAGCCCCGAAGCTTTCTTT. Residues: CASSENSPEAFF. The full variable domain, with the rest looked up from reference TRBV25-1 and TRBJ1-1, is EADIYQTPRYLVIGTGKKITLECSQTMGHDKMYWYQQDPGMELHLIHYSYGVNSTEKGDLSSESTVSRIRTEHFPLTLESARPSHTSQYLCASSENSPEAFFGQGTRLTVV.

This clonotype was counted between two and nine times. At one of its ends the junction is not consistent with the germline gene, which may arise from a read error. V and J are TRBV3-1 and TRBJ2-1; D unclear. Per germline, CDR1 LGHDT and CDR2 YNNKEL (reference sequence). The CDR3 contains 11 residues. As DNA, the CDR3 is TGTGCCAGCAGCCCCCGGACGGGCCTAATCTTC. Its protein is CASSPRTGLIF.

This clonotype was observed many times. The genes are TRBV20-1 and TRBJ2-5; the match to TRBD2 covers 12 bases. CDR1 and CDR2 (germline): DFQATT, SNEGSKA (reference sequence). CDR3 size: 15 residues. V trimming: 4 bases; J trimming: 2 bases; junction bases outside the gene matches: 5. The CDR3 loop is CSATRTSGTQETQYF. The CDR3 coding sequence is TGCAGTGCTACTCGGACTAGCGGGACTCAAGAGACCCAGTACTTC.

This clonotype has a count of ten or more. This sequence joins TRBV10-3 and TRBJ2-2, with 7 positions matching TRBD1. The germline gives CDR1 ENHRY, CDR2 SYGVKD. V lost 10 bases and J lost 1; bases outside the gene matches: 9. This CDR3 is built from 15 residues. The CDR3 coding sequence is TGTGCCACCCCGACCGGGACAGAGAACACCGGGGAGCTGTTTTTT. Residues: CATPTGTENTGELFF.

This clonotype was counted between two and nine times. This rearrangement joins TRBV10-3 to TRBJ1-1, with 9 bases that match TRBD1. The CDR3 has 17 residues. The V segment lost 9 bases and the J segment 2 bases; nucleotides outside the gene matches: 16. Germline values: CDR1 ENHRY, CDR2 SYGVKD. The CDR3 loop reads CAIWDRVGVNQNTEAFF. The CDR3 DNA sequence: TGTGCCATTTGGGACAGGGTTGGAGTAAATCAAAACACTGAAGCTTTCTTT.

This clonotype showed up many times. The V call is TRBV13, the J call TRBJ1-6; 7 bases line up with TRBD1. The V segment lost 5 bases and the J segment 14 bases; nucleotides outside the gene matches: 12. The CDR3 extends over 14 amino acids. Germline CDR1 and CDR2: PRHDT and FYEKMQ (reference sequence). CDR3 sequence reads: CASSKGQSAPSLHF. CDR3 bases: TGTGCCAGCAGCAAGGGACAGTCAGCCCCTTCCCTCCACTTT.